This T cell receptor beta chain stems from a study of somatic mutations in cytotoxic T cells in rheumatoid arthritis. Study context: Blood (under 32 ml EDTA) from each patient was taken right after diagnosis, before any treatment. Study-wide points: CD8+ clonality increased with age in rheumatoid arthritis patients but not in healthy controls. Each of about an eighth of the roughly 65 patients had a largest CD8+ clone that made up more than 20% of CD8+ cells. Antigen targets of the expanded CD8+ clones remained unidentified.

The CDR3 covers 13 residues. V shed 1 base and J shed 4 bases, with 7 bases lying between them. Germline CDR1 MGHRA, CDR2 YSYEKL. This clone was counted only a few times. Its specificity is unknown. TCRdb keeps only in-frame clones here, not all; method: immunoSEQ multiplex PCR. The profile shows 14,000 or so clones, about 80% of them singletons. The sequenced sample was CD8+ T cells sorted from blood. The TCR comes from an adult with rheumatoid arthritis. The rearrangement joins TRBV4-1 to TRBJ1-2; D remains ambiguous. CDR3 bases: TGCGCCAGCAGCCAAGGAAACACCTATGGCTACACCTTC. Its translation: CASSQGNTYGYTF.